This TCR beta chain was retrieved from a study of CD8+ T cells in alopecia areata. RNA extraction and reverse transcription yielded cDNA as sequencing template. The data were produced by immunoSEQ multiplex PCR, yet TCRdb's version contains in-frame clones alone and is incomplete. The table has roughly 120,000 clones, approximately 59% seen once. In this sample, this clone turned up a few times. Its target is not known. The germline CDR1 and CDR2 sequences are SQVTM and ANQGSEA. The junction had 6 bases not matched to a gene; V was cut back by 6 bases and J by 1 base. This CDR3 has 15 amino acids. Study results and limitations: More clonal than normal scalp was lesional scalp, particularly alopecia totalis/universalis. Significant decreases in scalp clonality and expanded CD8+ clones followed tofacitinib treatment. On tofacitinib, scalp and blood still held many of the expanded lesional clones.

The treatment was: oral pan-JAK inhibitor, 5-10 mg twice daily. Cell sorting was applied to PBMCs, and CD4+ and CD8+ T cells were collected. The J gene is TRBJ2-1, the V gene TRBV29-1, with TRBD2 matching over 10 bases. Sequencing was performed on CD8+ T cells sorted from blood, taken at week 4, from a patient treated with tofacitinib. The origin of this receptor is a human donor with alopecia areata. Here the CDR3 DNA reads TGCAGCGTGGCTAGCGGGGGCCAATCCTACAATGAGCAGTTCTTC. It is translated as CSVASGGQSYNEQFF.